What follows are 25 T cell receptor beta chains derived from one specimen sequenced in a study of blood T cell repertoires in COVID-19. Measured with immunoSEQ multiplex PCR; TCRdb has only the in-frame clones, and not every one. The data contain 350,000 or so clones, more than 85% of them singletons. The material sequenced was PBMCs or T cells enriched from blood (not recorded which). These receptors all come from a woman aged 25 to 45 who had recovered from COVID-19.

This chain links TRBV7-3 with TRBJ2-3, with TRBD1 matching over 8 bases. CDR1 and CDR2 from the germline V gene are SGHTA and FQGTGA. The CDR3 spans 15 residues. V was pared by 5 bases and J by 10 bases, with 14 bases of the junction left unmatched. DNA of the CDR3: TGTGCCAGCAGCACAGGACAGGGAAAGACCCCTTCGCAGTATTTT. Encoded protein: CASSTGQGKTPSQYF. Filled out from reference TRBV7-3 and TRBJ2-3, the complete variable domain reads GAGVSQTPSNKVTEKGKYVELRCDPISGHTALYWYRQSLGQGPEFLIYFQGTGAADDSGLPNDRFFAVRPEGSVSTLKIQRTERGDSAVYLCASSTGQGKTPSQYFGPGTRLTVL.

The rearrangement joins TRBV30 to TRBJ1-6; D perhaps matches TRBD1 (6 bases). The germline V gene has CDR1 GTSNPN and CDR2 SVGIG (reference sequence). The ends were cut back, 4 bases at V and 0 bases at J, with 13 bases in the middle. The CDR3 spans 16 residues. The CDR3 region is CAWKGRGSSYNSPLHF. CDR3 DNA sequence: TGTGCCTGGAAAGGCAGGGGAAGCTCCTATAATTCACCCCTCCACTTT. Using reference TRBV30 and TRBJ1-6 for the parts outside the CDR3, the full variable domain is SQTIHQWPATLVQPVGSPLSLECTVEGTSNPNLYWYRQAAGRGLQLLFYSVGIGQISSEVPQNLSASRPQDRQFILSSKKLLLSDSGFYLCAWKGRGSSYNSPLHFGNGTRLTVT.

The chain links TRBV28 to TRBJ2-7, with D perhaps matching TRBD1 (6 bases). V dropped 3 bases and J dropped 0 bases, with 18 bases sitting between them. The length of the CDR3 is 17 residues. The germline CDR1 and CDR2 sequences are MDHEN and SYDVKM. The CDR3 nucleotides read TGTGCCAGCAGTTTTAGTAGGGAAGGACAGCCCTCCTACGAGCAGTACTTC. Amino acid sequence: CASSFSREGQPSYEQYF.

CDR3 sequence: CAISESFSAGNEQFF. The DNA for the CDR3 is TGTGCCATCAGTGAGTCGTTTTCTGCCGGTAATGAGCAGTTCTTC. The chain uses TRBV10-3 and TRBJ2-1, with D hard to call. Trimming stripped 0 bases from V and 7 bases from J, with 13 bases between. The CDR3 is 15 amino acids. Looked up from germline, CDR1 is ENHRY and CDR2 is SYGVKD.

The rearrangement joins TRBV11-2 to TRBJ1-2; 9 bases are shared with TRBD1. The CDR3 runs to 19 residues. The germline CDR1 and CDR2 sequences are SGHAT and FQNNGV. V was pared by 5 bases and J by 3 bases, with 19 bases of the junction left unmatched. CDR3 coding DNA: TGTGCCAGCAGCCTAAGCCCCGGGACAGGGTTTGACGCTTACTATGGCTACACCTTC. Protein product: CASSLSPGTGFDAYYGYTF.

V and J are TRBV4-1 and TRBJ1-2, with D tentatively TRBD1 (6 bases). The germline CDR1 and CDR2 sequences are MGHRA and YSYEKL. The CDR3 totals 16 residues. The V end was cut by 3 bases, the J end by 4 bases, with 18 bases between. The CDR3 sequence: CASSQPDRMDPYGYTF. CDR3 nucleotide sequence: TGCGCCAGCAGCCAGCCCGACAGGATGGATCCCTATGGCTACACCTTC.

V usage is TRBV6-5 and J usage is TRBJ1-3; tentative D call: TRBD1 (6 bases). The V end lost 6 bases, the J end lost 0 bases, and 12 bases lay between the germline ends. Germline V lookup: CDR1 MNHEY, CDR2 SVGAGI. The CDR3 length is 15 residues. The CDR3 is CASRTGLPSGNTIYF. CDR3 nucleotide sequence: TGTGCCAGCAGAACAGGGCTACCCTCTGGAAACACCATATATTTT.

The V and J genes are TRBV5-1 and TRBJ1-1; weak D call: TRBD1 (5 bases). CDR3 length: 14 residues. Germline V CDR1 and CDR2: SGHRS, YFSETQ. V shed 5 bases and J shed 1 base, with 12 bases lying between them. The CDR3 nucleotides read TGCGCCAGCAGTTCCGGGACTGAGAACACTGAAGCTTTCTTT. The encoded protein is CASSSGTENTEAFF. The full variable domain, completed using reference TRBV5-1 and TRBJ1-1, is KAGVTQTPRYLIKTRGQQVTLSCSPISGHRSVSWYQQTPGQGLQFLFEYFSETQRNKGNFPGRFSGRQFSNSRSEMNVSTLELGDSALYLCASSSGTENTEAFFGQGTRLTVV.

This rearrangement joins TRBV20-1 to TRBJ2-5, with a weak D call TRBD2 (6 bases). The CDR3 runs 13 residues. From germline, CDR1 is DFQATT and CDR2 SNEGSKA (reference sequence). V was trimmed by 4 bases and J by 3 bases, leaving 12 bases between them. In DNA form, the CDR3 reads TGCAGTGCTAATGATTGGAGGGAAGAGACCCAGTACTTC. This sequence encodes CSANDWREETQYF.

The chain employs TRBV28 and TRBJ1-3, with D uncertain. Trimming cost V 6 bases and J 0 bases, with 12 bases left between them. The CDR3 is 15 residues long. The V gene's germline CDR1 is MDHEN and CDR2 SYDVKM. CDR3 coding DNA: TGTGCCAGCAGCGGGGAGGATGCCTCTGGAAACACCATATATTTT. Translation: CASSGEDASGNTIYF.

This clone came up once. The chain links TRBV29-1 to TRBJ2-7; TRBD2 matches at 8 bases. Unmatched junction bases numbered 14, after V lost 4 bases and J lost 6 bases. This CDR3 contains 15 residues. The germline V gene has CDR1 SQVTM and CDR2 ANQGSEA. CDR3 sequence: CSVVSGGLVSFEQYF. Written as DNA, the CDR3 is TGCAGCGTTGTCTCGGGAGGGCTCGTTTCTTTCGAGCAGTACTTC.

The chain combines TRBV28 with TRBJ2-7; 8 positions match TRBD1. The CDR3 contains 15 residues. Germline lookup yields CDR1 MDHEN and CDR2 SYDVKM. J gave up 4 bases and V 5 bases, and 10 bases lay outside the gene matches. The CDR3 nucleotides are TGTGCCAGCAGTCCTTTCCTAGGACAGGGTTACGAGCAGTACTTC. It encodes CASSPFLGQGYEQYF.

The V gene is TRBV15, the J gene TRBJ1-1; 8 positions agree with TRBD1. The CDR3 covers 13 residues. Germline CDR1 reads LNHNV; CDR2 reads YYDKDF (reference sequence). J was trimmed by 3 bases and V by 3 bases; bases with no gene match: 0. CDR3 sequence (DNA): TGTGCCACCAGCAGGACAGGGGACACTGAAGCTTTCTTT. Its translation is CATSRTGDTEAFF.

The rearrangement uses TRBV18 and TRBJ1-4; no clear D. CDR1 and CDR2 from the germline V gene are KGHSH and LQKENI. The V end was cut by 3 bases, the J end by 4 bases, with 12 bases between. This CDR3 contains 15 residues. The CDR3 region has the DNA TGTGCCAGCTCACCCCGGAGACTTGATAATGAAAAACTGTTTTTT. As protein: CASSPRRLDNEKLFF.

The CDR3 loop reads CASSTDQLLGYTF. The CDR3 bases are TGTGCCAGCAGTACAGACCAGCTATTGGGCTACACCTTC. The rearrangement links TRBV27 to TRBJ1-2; D unclear. Trimming pared 5 bases from V and 8 bases from J, leaving 15 bases between. Germline V lookup: CDR1 MNHEY, CDR2 SMNVEV (reference sequence). The CDR3 has 13 residues.

This rearrangement joins TRBV12-3 or TRBV12-4 to TRBJ1-6, with D unclear. The CDR3 contains 12 residues. V was clipped by 6 bases and J by 8 bases, with 8 bases between them. The CDR3 region has the DNA TGTGCCAGCAGGCAGGATCATTCACCCCTCCACTTT. It codes for CASRQDHSPLHF.

The chain couples TRBV5-1 to TRBJ1-5, with 8 bases lining up with TRBD1. The germline V gene encodes CDR1 SGHRS and CDR2 YFSETQ. J was trimmed by 4 bases and V by 5 bases; bases with no gene match: 8. CDR3 length: 15 residues. The CDR3 sequence is CASSIGTGHNQPQHF. CDR3 bases: TGCGCCAGCAGTATTGGGACAGGCCATAATCAGCCCCAGCATTTT.

The gene calls are TRBV27 and TRBJ1-4; D might be TRBD1 (6 bases). Germline V lookup: CDR1 MNHEY, CDR2 SMNVEV (reference sequence). CDR3 length equals 18 residues. The V end lost 3 bases, the J end lost 0 bases, and 17 bases lay between the germline ends. For the CDR3, the DNA is TGTGCCAGCAGTTTGGGATCCGGACAGCCTGCAACTAATGAAAAACTGTTTTTT. Amino acid sequence: CASSLGSGQPATNEKLFF.

The chain employs TRBV19 and TRBJ2-4; 8 nucleotides align to TRBD2. The germline gives CDR1 LNHDA, CDR2 SQIVND (reference sequence). Unmatched junction bases numbered 9, after V lost 5 bases and J lost 3 bases. There are 16 residues in the CDR3. The CDR3, as DNA: TGTGCCAGTAGTTCGGTAGCGGGACTAAACAAAAACATTCAGTACTTC. Its translation: CASSSVAGLNKNIQYF.

The J gene is TRBJ2-3, the V gene TRBV29-1; the match to TRBD1 covers 9 bases. Germline V gives CDR1 SQVTM, CDR2 ANQGSEA. The V gene end was trimmed by 6 bases and the J gene end by 4 bases; junction bases not matched to a gene: 2. The CDR3 is made up of 12 amino acids. The CDR3 loop is CSVDRGADTQYF. The CDR3 region has the DNA TGCAGCGTGGACAGGGGAGCAGATACGCAGTATTTT.

V gene TRBV30 combines with J gene TRBJ1-2; 10 bases align to TRBD1. Germline values: CDR1 GTSNPN, CDR2 SVGIG (reference sequence). V shed 0 bases and J 0 bases; nucleotides not matched to a gene: 13. The CDR3 covers 19 residues. CDR3 amino acids: CAWSVRQGALGRANYGYTF. DNA of the CDR3: TGTGCCTGGAGTGTACGACAGGGGGCGCTTGGCCGAGCTAACTATGGCTACACCTTC.

This clone was observed once. The chain couples TRBV10-3 to TRBJ1-2; weak D call: TRBD1 (5 bases). Trimming removed 0 bases from V and 1 base from J, with 12 bases in between. Germline loops: CDR1 ENHRY, CDR2 SYGVKD. The CDR3 is 16 residues long. DNA of the CDR3: TGTGCCATCAGTGAGTCCTCAAACAGGAATAACTATGGCTACACCTTC. Its translation: CAISESSNRNNYGYTF.

The CDR3 DNA sequence: TGTGCCAGCAGCCACCGGGACAGGGGCGCAGATACGCAGTATTTT. Translating gives CASSHRDRGADTQYF. The chain couples TRBV5-4 to TRBJ2-3; TRBD1 aligns across 10 bases. Germline assignment: CDR1 SGHNT and CDR2 YYREEE (reference sequence). The CDR3 runs to 15 residues. Losses at the gene ends were 4 bases for V and 4 bases for J; bases not matched to a gene: 6.

CDR3 protein: CASSFDRGRTDTQYF. In nucleotides, the CDR3 is TGTGCCAGCAGCTTCGACAGGGGGAGAACAGATACGCAGTATTTT. The chain links TRBV5-5 to TRBJ2-3; 9 bases agree with TRBD1. Germline V gene lookup returns CDR1 SGHKS and CDR2 YYEKEE (reference sequence). The J segment lost 3 bases and the V segment lost 2 bases, leaving 4 bases of the junction unmatched. This CDR3 has 15 amino acids.

V and J are TRBV12-2 and TRBJ2-7; TRBD1 reflects the table's D call only, with no check against the DNA. TRBV12-2 is a pseudogene locus. The length of the CDR3 is 15 residues. CDR3 region: CASRLTGQQEYEQYF. The CDR3, as DNA: TGTGCAAGTCGCTTAACGGGACAGCAGGAATACGAGCAGTACTTC.